A single T cell receptor beta chain is shown here with its context. The data originate from a study of blood T cell repertoires in COVID-19. This CDR3 has 13 amino acids. The germline V gene has CDR1 SGHAT and CDR2 FQNNGV. With 2 bases removed from V and 6 bases from J, the gap between germline ends came to 8 bases. Here immunoSEQ multiplex PCR was the method, and the copy in TCRdb shows in-frame clones only, minus some. The table records around 320,000 clones, around nine tenths of them present only once. The chain has TRBV11-2 and TRBJ1-5; no clear D gene. The sequencing sample was made of PBMCs or T cells enriched from blood (not recorded which). The receptor was derived from a woman aged 45-59 years who had been exposed to COVID-19. The CDR3 DNA reads TGTGCCAGCAGCTTATTCTCGGGTCAGCCCCAGCATTTT. Its translation: CASSLFSGQPQHF.